Presented here are 6 T cell receptor beta chains from one specimen sequenced in a study of control samples from healthy donors and cancer patients. Sequenced by immunoSEQ multiplex PCR; TCRdb stores in-frame clones only, minus some. The table has approximately 100,000 clones, about 86% seen once. The sequenced sample consisted of blood. All receptors derive from a man aged 25 to 40 in good health.

This chain joins TRBV5-1 and TRBJ1-4; the D gene is possibly TRBD1 (5 bases). The CDR3 runs to 13 residues. V was pared by 0 bases and J by 8 bases, with 8 bases between. Looked up from germline, CDR1 is SGHRS and CDR2 is YFSETQ. The DNA of the CDR3 is TGCGCCAGCAGCTTGGTGGGGGGAGAAAAACTGTTTTTT. This encodes CASSLVGGEKLFF.

The rearrangement joins TRBV4-3 to TRBJ2-7; possibly TRBD2 for D (5 bases). Germline V lookup: CDR1 LGHNA, CDR2 YSLEER. V lost 1 base and J lost 5, with 18 bases in between. The CDR3 runs 16 residues. The CDR3 DNA reads TGCGCCAGCAGCCAAGGGGCGGGCCTAGCTTCCCACGAGCAGTACTTC. Translated: CASSQGAGLASHEQYF.

This clone has just a few counts. The rearrangement joins TRBV13 to TRBJ2-7; TRBD2 matches 14 bases. V gave up 5 bases and J gave up 7 bases; unmatched junction bases: 16. This CDR3 has 18 residues. The germline V gene has CDR1 PRHDT and CDR2 FYEKMQ (reference sequence). CDR3 in DNA: TGTGCCAGCAGCCCCACAAATAAGGGACTAGCGGGAGTCAGAGAGCAGTACTTC. Protein product: CASSPTNKGLAGVREQYF.

This clone showed up just a few times. V usage is TRBV27 and J usage is TRBJ2-7; D uncertain. The germline V gene encodes CDR1 MNHEY and CDR2 SMNVEV (reference sequence). V was pared by 3 bases and J by 6 bases, with 15 bases between. This CDR3 spans 14 amino acids. The CDR3 reads CASSFTVGSFEQYF. The CDR3 DNA sequence: TGTGCCAGCAGTTTTACGGTCGGGTCGTTCGAGCAGTACTTC.

This chain uses TRBV5-1 with TRBJ2-7, with D perhaps given as TRBD1 or TRBD2 (6 bases each). The CDR3 loop spans 13 amino acids. The V gene's germline CDR1 is SGHRS and CDR2 YFSETQ. The V end was cut by 2 bases, the J end by 3 bases, with 9 bases between. CDR3: CASSFGGSYEQYF. In nucleotides, the CDR3 is TGCGCCAGCAGCTTCGGGGGCAGCTACGAGCAGTACTTC.

Comments on this clone: Other DNA sequences in this sample translate to the same CDR3. The chain uses TRBV27 and TRBJ2-5; 12 bases line up with TRBD2. V lost 8 bases to trimming and J lost 2 bases; unmatched junction nucleotides: 3. This CDR3 has 14 residues. Germline V CDR1 and CDR2: MNHEY, SMNVEV (reference sequence). This CDR3 is CASRLAGVQETQYF. The CDR3 DNA reads TGTGCCAGCCGACTAGCGGGAGTGCAAGAGACCCAGTACTTC.